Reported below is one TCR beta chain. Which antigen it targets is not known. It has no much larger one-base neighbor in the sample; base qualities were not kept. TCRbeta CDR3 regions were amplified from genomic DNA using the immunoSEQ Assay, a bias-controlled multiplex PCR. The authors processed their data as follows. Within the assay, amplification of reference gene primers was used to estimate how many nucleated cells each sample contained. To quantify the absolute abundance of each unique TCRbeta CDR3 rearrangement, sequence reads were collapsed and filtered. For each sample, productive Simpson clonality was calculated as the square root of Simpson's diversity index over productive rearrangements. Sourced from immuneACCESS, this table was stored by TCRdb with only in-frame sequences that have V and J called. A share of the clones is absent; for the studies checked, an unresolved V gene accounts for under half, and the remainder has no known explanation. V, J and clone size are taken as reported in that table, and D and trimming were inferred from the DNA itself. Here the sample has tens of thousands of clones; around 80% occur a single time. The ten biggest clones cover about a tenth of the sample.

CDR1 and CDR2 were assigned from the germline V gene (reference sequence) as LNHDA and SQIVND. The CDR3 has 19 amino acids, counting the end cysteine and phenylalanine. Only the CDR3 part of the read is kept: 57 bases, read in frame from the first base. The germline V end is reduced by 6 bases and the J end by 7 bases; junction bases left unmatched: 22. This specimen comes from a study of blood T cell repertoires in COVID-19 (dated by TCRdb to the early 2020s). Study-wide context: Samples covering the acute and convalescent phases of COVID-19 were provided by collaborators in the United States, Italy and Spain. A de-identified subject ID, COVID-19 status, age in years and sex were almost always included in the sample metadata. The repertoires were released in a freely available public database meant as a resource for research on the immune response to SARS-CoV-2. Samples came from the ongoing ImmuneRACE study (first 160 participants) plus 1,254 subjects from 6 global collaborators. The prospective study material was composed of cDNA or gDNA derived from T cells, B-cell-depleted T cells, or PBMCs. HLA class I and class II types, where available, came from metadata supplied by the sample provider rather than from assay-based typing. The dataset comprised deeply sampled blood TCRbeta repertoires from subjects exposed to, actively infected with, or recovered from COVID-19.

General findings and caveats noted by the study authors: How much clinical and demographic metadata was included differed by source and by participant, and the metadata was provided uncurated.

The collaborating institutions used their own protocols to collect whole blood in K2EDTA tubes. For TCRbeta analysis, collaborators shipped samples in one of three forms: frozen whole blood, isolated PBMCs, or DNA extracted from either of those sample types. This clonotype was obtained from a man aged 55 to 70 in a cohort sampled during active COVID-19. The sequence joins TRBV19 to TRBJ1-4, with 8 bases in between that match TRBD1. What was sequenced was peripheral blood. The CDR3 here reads CASSPPDRGFGWRSEKLFF. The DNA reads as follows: TGTGCCAGTAGCCCGCCAGACAGGGGATTTGGGTGGAGGAGTGAAAAACTGTTTTTT.